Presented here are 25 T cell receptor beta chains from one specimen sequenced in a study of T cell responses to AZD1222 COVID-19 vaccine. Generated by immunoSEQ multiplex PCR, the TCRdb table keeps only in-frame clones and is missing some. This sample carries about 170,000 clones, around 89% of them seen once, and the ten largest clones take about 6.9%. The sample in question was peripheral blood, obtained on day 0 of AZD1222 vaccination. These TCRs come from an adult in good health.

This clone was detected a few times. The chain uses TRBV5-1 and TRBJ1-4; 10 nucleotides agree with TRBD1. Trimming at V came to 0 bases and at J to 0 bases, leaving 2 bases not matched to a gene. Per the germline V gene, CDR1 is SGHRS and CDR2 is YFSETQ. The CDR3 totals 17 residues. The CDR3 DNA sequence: TGCGCCAGCAGCTTGGGACAGGGGGCCTCAACTAATGAAAAACTGTTTTTT. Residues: CASSLGQGASTNEKLFF.

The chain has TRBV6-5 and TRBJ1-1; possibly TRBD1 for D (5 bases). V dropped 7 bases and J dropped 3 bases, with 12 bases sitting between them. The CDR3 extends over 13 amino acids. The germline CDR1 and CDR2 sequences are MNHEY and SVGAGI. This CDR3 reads CASTNRFHTEAFF. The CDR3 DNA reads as TGTGCCAGCACGAACAGGTTCCACACTGAAGCTTTCTTT.

The CDR3 DNA follows: TGTGCCAGCAGCCTGGAACTCTCGTGGAACACTGAAGCTTTCTTT. This codes for CASSLELSWNTEAFF. The chain carries TRBV7-9 and TRBJ1-1; no definite D call. Trimming removed 5 bases at V and 1 base at J, with 14 bases between. The CDR3 is 15 amino acids. Per the germline V gene, CDR1 is SEHNR and CDR2 is FQNEAQ (reference sequence).

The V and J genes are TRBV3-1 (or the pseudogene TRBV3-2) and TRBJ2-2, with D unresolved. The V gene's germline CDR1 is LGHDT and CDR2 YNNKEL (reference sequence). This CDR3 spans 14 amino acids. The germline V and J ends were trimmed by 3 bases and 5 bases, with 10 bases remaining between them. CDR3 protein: CASSHIGGTGELFF. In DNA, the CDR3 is TGTGCCAGCAGCCATATAGGTGGGACCGGGGAGCTGTTTTTT.

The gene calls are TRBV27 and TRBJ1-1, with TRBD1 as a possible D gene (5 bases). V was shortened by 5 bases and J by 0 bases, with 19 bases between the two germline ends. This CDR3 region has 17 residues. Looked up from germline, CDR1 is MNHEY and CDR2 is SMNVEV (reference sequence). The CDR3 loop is CASSPLGRGGLNTEAFF. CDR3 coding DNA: TGTGCCAGCAGTCCGTTGGGGAGGGGAGGGCTGAACACTGAAGCTTTCTTT.

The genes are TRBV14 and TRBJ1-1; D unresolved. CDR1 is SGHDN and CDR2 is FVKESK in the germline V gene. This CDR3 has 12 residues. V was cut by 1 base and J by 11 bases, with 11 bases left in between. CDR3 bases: TGTGCCAGCAGCCAAGCTAGGCTAGCGGCTTTCTTT. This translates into CASSQARLAAFF.

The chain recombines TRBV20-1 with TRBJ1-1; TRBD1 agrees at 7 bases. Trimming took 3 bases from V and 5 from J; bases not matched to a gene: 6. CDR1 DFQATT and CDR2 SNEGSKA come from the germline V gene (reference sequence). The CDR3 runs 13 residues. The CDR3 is CSASQGGLTEAFF. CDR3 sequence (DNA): TGCAGTGCTAGTCAGGGGGGGTTGACTGAAGCTTTCTTT.

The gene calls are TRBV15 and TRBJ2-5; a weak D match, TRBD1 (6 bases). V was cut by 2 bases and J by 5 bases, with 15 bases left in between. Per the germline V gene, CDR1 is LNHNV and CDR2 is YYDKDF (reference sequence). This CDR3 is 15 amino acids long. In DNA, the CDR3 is TGTGCCACCAGCAGACCAGGGGCTTCCCGGGAGACCCAGTACTTC. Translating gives CATSRPGASRETQYF.

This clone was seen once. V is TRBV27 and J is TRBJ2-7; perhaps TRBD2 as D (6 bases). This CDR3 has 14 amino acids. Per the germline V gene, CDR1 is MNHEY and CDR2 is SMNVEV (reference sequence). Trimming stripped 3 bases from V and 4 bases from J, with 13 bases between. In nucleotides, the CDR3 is TGTGCCAGCAGTTTCCAGCCGGAGGGGTACGAGCAGTACTTC. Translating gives CASSFQPEGYEQYF.

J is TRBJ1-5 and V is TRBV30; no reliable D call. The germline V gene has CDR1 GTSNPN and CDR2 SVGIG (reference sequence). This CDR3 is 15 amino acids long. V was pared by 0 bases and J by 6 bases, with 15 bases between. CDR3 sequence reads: CAWSVDFPGTQPQHF. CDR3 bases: TGTGCCTGGAGTGTAGATTTTCCGGGAACTCAGCCCCAGCATTTT.

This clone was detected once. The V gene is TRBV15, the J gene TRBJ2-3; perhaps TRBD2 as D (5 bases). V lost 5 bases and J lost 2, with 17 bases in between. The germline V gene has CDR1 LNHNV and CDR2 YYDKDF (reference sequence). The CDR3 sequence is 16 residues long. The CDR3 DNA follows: TGTGCCACCAGCCGTAGAACCAGCGGACTCACAGATACGCAGTATTTT. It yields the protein CATSRRTSGLTDTQYF.

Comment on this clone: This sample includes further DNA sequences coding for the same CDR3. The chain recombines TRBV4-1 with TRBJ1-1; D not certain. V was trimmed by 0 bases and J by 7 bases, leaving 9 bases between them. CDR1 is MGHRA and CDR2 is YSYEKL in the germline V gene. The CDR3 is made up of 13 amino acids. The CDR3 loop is CASSQDRGSEAFF. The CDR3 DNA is TGCGCCAGCAGCCAAGACCGCGGCAGTGAAGCTTTCTTT.

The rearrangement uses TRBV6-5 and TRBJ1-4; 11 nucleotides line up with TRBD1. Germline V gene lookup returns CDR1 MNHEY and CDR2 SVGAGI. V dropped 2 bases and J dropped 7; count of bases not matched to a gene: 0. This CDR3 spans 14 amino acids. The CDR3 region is CASSYGTGGEKLFF. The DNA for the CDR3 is TGTGCCAGCAGTTACGGGACAGGGGGTGAAAAACTGTTTTTT.

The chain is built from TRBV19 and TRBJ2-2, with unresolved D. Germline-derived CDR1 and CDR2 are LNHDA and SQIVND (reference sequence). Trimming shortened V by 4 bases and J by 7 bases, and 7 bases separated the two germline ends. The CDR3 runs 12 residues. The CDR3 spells CASSRYGGELFF. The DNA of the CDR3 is TGTGCCAGTAGTAGATACGGCGGGGAGCTGTTTTTT. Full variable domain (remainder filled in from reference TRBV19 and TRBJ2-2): DGGITQSPKYLFRKEGQNVTLSCEQNLNHDAMYWYRQDPGQGLRLIYYSQIVNDFQKGDIAEGYSVSREKKESFPLTVTSAQKNPTAFYLCASSRYGGELFFGEGSRLTVL.

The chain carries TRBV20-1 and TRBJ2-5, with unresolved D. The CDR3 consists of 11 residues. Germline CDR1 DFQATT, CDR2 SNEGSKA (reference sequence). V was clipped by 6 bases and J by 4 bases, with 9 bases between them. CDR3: CSASPRETQYF. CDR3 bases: TGCAGTGCGTCGCCGAGAGAGACCCAGTACTTC.

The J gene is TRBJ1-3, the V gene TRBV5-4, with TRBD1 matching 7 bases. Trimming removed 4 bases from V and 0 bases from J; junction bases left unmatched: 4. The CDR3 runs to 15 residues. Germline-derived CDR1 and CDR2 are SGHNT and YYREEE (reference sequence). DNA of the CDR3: TGTGCCAGCAGCCAGGACAGGAGCTCTGGAAACACCATATATTTT. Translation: CASSQDRSSGNTIYF. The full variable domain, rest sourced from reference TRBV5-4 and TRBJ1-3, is ETGVTQSPTHLIKTRGQQVTLRCSSQSGHNTVSWYQQALGQGPQFIFQYYREEENGRGNFPPRFSGLQFPNYSSELNVNALELDDSALYLCASSQDRSSGNTIYFGEGSWLTVV.

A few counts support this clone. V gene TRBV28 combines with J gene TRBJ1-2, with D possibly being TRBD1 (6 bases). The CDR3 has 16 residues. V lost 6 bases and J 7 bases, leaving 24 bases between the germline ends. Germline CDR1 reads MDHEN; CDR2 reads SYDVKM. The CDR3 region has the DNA TGTGCCAGCAGAGGAGGGGGGATTTGGGTTTTTGGTGGCTACACCTTC. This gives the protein CASRGGGIWVFGGYTF.

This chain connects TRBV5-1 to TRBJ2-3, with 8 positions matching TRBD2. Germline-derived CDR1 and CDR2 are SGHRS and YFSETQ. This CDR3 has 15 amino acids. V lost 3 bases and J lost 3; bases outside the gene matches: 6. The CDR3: CASSSHSGGTDTQYF. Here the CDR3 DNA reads TGCGCCAGCAGCTCCCACTCGGGGGGGACAGATACGCAGTATTTT. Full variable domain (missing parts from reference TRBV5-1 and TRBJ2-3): KAGVTQTPRYLIKTRGQQVTLSCSPISGHRSVSWYQQTPGQGLQFLFEYFSETQRNKGNFPGRFSGRQFSNSRSEMNVSTLELGDSALYLCASSSHSGGTDTQYFGPGTRLTVL.

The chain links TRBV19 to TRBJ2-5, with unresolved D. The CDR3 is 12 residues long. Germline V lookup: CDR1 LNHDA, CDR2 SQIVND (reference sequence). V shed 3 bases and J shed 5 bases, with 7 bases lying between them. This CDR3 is CASSMVPETQYF. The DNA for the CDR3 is TGTGCCAGTAGTATGGTCCCGGAGACCCAGTACTTC.

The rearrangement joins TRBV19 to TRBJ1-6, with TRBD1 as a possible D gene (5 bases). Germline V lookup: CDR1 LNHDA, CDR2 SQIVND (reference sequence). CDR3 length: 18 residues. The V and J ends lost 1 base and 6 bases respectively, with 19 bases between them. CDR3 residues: CASSIAASGLATNSPLHF. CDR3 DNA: TGTGCCAGTAGTATAGCTGCCTCAGGGTTAGCTACTAATTCACCCCTCCACTTT. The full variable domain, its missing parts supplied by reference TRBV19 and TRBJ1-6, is DGGITQSPKYLFRKEGQNVTLSCEQNLNHDAMYWYRQDPGQGLRLIYYSQIVNDFQKGDIAEGYSVSREKKESFPLTVTSAQKNPTAFYLCASSIAASGLATNSPLHFGNGTRLTVT.

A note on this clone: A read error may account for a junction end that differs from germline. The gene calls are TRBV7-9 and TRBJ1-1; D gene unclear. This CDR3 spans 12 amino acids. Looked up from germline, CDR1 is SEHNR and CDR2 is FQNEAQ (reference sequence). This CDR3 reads CASNQAQDFRGF. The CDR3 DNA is TGTGCCAGCAACCAAGCCCAGGATTTTCGAGGATTT.

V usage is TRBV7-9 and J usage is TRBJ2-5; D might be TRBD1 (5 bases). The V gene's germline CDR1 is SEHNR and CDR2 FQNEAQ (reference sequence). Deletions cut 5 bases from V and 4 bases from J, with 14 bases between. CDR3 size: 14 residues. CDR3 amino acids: CASSPPAGRETQYF. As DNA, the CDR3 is TGTGCCAGCAGCCCCCCGGCAGGGCGAGAGACCCAGTACTTC.

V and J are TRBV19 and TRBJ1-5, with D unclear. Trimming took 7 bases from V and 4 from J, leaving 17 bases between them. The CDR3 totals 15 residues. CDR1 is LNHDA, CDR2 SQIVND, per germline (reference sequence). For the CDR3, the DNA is TGTGCCAGTACCCTTTTCCCCCAAGGGAATCAGCCCCAGCATTTT. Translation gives CASTLFPQGNQPQHF. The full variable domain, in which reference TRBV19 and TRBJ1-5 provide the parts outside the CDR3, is DGGITQSPKYLFRKEGQNVTLSCEQNLNHDAMYWYRQDPGQGLRLIYYSQIVNDFQKGDIAEGYSVSREKKESFPLTVTSAQKNPTAFYLCASTLFPQGNQPQHFGDGTRLSIL.

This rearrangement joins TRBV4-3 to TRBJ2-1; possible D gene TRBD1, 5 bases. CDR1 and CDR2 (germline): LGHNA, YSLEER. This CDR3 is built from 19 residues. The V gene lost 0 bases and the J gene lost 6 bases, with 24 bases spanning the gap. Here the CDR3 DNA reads TGCGCCAGCAGCCAAGATTGGATTTCGGGCAGGGTTGGGGTCAATGAGCAGTTCTTC. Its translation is CASSQDWISGRVGVNEQFF.

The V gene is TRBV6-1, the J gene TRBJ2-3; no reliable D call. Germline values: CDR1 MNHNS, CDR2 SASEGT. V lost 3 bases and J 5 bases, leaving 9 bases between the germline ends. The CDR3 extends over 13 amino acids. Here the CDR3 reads CASSEVRRDTQYF. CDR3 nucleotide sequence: TGTGCCAGCAGTGAGGTTCGCAGAGATACGCAGTATTTT.